This T cell receptor (beta chain) originates from a study of shared clonotypes between healthy human individuals. Sorted-subset replicate PCR reactions were performed with approximately 180 ng DNA, corresponding to 30,000 or so T cell genomes. Authors' methods: Without quality scores, immunoSEQ junctional reads could not be filtered like full-length reads. The data were produced by immunoSEQ multiplex PCR, yet TCRdb's version contains in-frame clones alone and is incomplete. V, J and clone size were drawn from that table, and D and trimming were deduced from the DNA. The sample includes about 2.2 million clones, around 95% of them seen just once. Terminally differentiated effector memory CD45RA+ cells were excluded by CCR7 positive selection of CD45RO-negative cells. CDR3 size: 15 residues. V was clipped by 1 base and J by 3 bases, with 10 bases between them. Germline CDR1 reads LNHDA; CDR2 reads SQIVND (reference sequence).

J is TRBJ1-5 and V is TRBV19; a possible D gene is TRBD1 (5 bases). Sequenced sample: naive CD8+ T cells from PBMCs. The sequence was collected from a man between 18 and 35 years old in good health. Some clones in this sample may be carry-over from other donors' samples. Written as DNA, the CDR3 is TGTGCCAGTAGTATAGGCCAGGGATTCAATCAGCCCCAGCATTTT. This gives the protein CASSIGQGFNQPQHF.